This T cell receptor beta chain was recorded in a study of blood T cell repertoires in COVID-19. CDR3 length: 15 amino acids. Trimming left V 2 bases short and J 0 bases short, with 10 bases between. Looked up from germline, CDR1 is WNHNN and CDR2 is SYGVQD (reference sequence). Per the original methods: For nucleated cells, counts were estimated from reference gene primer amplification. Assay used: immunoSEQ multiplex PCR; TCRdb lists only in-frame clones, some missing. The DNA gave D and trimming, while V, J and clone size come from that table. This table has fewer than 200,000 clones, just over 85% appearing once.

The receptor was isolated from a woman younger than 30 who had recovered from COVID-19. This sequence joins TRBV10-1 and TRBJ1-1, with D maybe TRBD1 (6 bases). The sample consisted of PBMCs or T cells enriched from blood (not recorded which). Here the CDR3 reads CASSEVAGVNTEAFF. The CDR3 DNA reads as TGCGCCAGCAGTGAGGTCGCAGGGGTGAACACTGAAGCTTTCTTT.